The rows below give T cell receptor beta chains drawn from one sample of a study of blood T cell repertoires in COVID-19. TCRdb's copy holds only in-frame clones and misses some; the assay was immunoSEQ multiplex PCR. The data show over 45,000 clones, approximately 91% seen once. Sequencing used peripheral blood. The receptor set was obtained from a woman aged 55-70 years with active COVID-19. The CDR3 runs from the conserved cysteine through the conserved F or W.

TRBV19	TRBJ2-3	CASSAYSTDTQYF
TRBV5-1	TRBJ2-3	CASSPHPGQGAIGTDTQYF
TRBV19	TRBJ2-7	CASSPTAASYEQYF
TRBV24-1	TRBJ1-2	CATSDPGQSHGYTF
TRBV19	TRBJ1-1	CASRPGQKMNTEAFF
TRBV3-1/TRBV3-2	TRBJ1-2	CASSPGGLYGYTF
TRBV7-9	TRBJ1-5	CASSLGGLQPQHF
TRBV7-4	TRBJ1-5	CASSVTKGRQPQHF
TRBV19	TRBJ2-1	CASSIDASTGGEQFF
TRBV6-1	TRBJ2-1	CASSDLAHNEQFF
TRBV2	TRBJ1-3	CASSPRQLRGPTGNTIYF
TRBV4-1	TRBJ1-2	CASSQAESNYGYTF
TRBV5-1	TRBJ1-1	CASSLETGNYAEAFF
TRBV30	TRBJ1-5	CAWSPQSNQPQHF
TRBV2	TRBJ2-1	CASSAGGNSYNEQFF
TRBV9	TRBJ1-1	CASSVVGTGVGGTEAFF
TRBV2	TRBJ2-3	CASAAGGTDTQYF
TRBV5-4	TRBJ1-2	CASSHIRGSDYGYTF
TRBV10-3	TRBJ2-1	CAISEPGLAGTSYNEQFF
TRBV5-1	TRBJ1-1	CASSLERQATEAFF
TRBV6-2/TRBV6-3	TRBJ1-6	CASSLGSSYNSPLHF
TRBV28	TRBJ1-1	CASRPTVNTEAFF
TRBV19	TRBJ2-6	CASSPFSGANVLTF
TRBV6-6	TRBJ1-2	CASSRDGRGGTENGYTF
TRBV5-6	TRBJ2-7	CASSSGWGGGGWNEQYF
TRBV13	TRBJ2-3	CASSLVLDRGGTDTQYF
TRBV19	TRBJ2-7	CASSPGQAYEQYF
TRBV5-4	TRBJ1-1	CASSAPGDWNTEAFF
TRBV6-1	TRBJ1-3	CASSDQLAGNTIYF
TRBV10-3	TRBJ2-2	CAISPGLAGGSTGELFF
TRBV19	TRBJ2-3	CASSPRGPPSTDTQYF
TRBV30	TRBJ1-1	CAWSSGTPNTEAFF
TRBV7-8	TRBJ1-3	CASSVQVLRGNTIYF
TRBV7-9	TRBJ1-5	CASSLQGNQPQHF
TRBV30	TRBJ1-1	CAWSTWGVNTEAFF
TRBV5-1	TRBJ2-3	CASSSLGPTDTQYF
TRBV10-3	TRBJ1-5	CAISERGNNQPQHF
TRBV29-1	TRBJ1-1	CSAEPHGVEAFF
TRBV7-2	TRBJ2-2	CASRTGVNTGELFF
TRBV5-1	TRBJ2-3	CASSAPTGTSSTDTQYF
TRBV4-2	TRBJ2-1	CASSQAGEYNEQFF
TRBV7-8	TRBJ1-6	CASSLVVTGGSPLHF
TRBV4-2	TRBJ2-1	CASSQDFGQYNEQFF
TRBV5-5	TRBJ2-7	CASSFQQGARYEQYF
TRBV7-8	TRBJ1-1	CASSLWEENTEAFF
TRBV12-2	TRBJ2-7	CASRLGPGTGCYEQYF
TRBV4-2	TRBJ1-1	CASSLSGGSGTEAFF
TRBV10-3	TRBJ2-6	CAIGPGQGFSGANVLTF
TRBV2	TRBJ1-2	CASLRGGEGYTF
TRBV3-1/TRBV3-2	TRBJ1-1	CASSPQGASGTEAFF
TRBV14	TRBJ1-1	CASSRRGAGAEAFF
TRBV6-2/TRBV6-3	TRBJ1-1	CASSHTGRSTEAFF
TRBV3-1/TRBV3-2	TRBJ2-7	CASSFGGGYPSYEQYF
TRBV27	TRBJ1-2	CASSFRGALDGYTF
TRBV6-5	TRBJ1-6	CATGTGNSPLHF
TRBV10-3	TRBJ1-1	CAISGGTGGARTEAFF
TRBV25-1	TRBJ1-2	CASSESGSYGYTF
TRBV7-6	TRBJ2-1	CASSLDPDSANEQFF
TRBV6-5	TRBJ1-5	CASSRSRGHQPQHF